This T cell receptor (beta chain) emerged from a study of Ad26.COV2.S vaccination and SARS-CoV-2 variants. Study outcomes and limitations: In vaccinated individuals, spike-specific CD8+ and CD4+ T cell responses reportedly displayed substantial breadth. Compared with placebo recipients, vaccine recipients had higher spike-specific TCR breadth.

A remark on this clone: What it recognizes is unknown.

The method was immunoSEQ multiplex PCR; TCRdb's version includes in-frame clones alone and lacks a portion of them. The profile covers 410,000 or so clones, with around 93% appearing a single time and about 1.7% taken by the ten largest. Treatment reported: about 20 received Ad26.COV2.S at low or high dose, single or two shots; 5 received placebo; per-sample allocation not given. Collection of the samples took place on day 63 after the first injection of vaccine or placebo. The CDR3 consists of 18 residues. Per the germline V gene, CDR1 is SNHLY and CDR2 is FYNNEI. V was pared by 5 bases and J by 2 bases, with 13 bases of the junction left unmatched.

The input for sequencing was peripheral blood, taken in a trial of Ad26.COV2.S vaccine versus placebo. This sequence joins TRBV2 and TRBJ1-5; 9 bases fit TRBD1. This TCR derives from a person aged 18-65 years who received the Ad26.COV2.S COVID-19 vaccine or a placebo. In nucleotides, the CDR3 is TGTGCCAGCAGTAAGTGGTTACAGGGGGCGACGGGCAATCAGCCCCAGCATTTT. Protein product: CASSKWLQGATGNQPQHF.